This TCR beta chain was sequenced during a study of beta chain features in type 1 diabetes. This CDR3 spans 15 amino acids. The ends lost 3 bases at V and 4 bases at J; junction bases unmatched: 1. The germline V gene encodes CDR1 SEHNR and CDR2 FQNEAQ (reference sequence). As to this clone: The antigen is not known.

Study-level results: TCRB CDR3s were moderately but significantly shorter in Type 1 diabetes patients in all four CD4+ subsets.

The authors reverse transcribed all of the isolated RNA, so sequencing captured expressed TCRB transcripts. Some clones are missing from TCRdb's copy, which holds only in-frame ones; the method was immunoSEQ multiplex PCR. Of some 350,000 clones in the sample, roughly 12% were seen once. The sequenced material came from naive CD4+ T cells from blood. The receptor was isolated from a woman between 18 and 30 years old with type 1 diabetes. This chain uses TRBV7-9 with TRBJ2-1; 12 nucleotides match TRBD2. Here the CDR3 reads CASSFTSGRYNEQFF. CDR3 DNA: TGTGCCAGCAGCTTTACTAGCGGGAGGTACAATGAGCAGTTCTTC.